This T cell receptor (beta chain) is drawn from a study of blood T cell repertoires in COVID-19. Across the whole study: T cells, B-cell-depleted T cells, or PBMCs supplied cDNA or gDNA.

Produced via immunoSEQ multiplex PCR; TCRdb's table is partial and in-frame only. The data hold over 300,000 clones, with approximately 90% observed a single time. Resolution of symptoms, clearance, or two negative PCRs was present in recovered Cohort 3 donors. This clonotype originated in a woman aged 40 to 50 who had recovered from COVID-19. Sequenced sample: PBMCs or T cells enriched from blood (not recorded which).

The CDR3 sequence is CACVRGQRYGYTF. CDR3 nucleotides: TGTGCCTGCGTACGAGGACAGCGCTATGGCTACACCTTC. The rearrangement joins TRBV30 to TRBJ1-2; D perhaps matches TRBD1 (6 bases). The CDR3 has 13 residues. Germline V gene data show CDR1 as GTSNPN and CDR2 as SVGIG (reference sequence). V shed 6 bases and J shed 4 bases, with 15 bases lying between them.